This entry is about one T cell receptor beta chain. Its antigen remains undetermined. Base quality data are lacking; no much larger clone is found one base away. CDR1 is given as LGHNA and CDR2 as YNFKEQ, both from the germline V gene. Trimming costs V 2 bases and J 0 bases, and their ends lie 8 bases apart. From its cysteine to its phenylalanine, the CDR3 spans 16 amino acids. Just CDR3 DNA is preserved here, 48 bases in frame from base 1. The trial excluded patients who had a history of autoimmune disease or who were on systemic immunosuppression. In every dose cohort, peripheral blood was drawn for TCR sequencing at baseline, cycle 4 day 1, and cycle 7 day 1. The samples were taken from a phase I, first-in-human, multicenter, open-label dose-escalation trial of ivuxolimab. Adults with locally advanced or metastatic head and neck squamous cell, hepatocellular, melanoma or renal cell carcinoma were enrolled in the trial. Before TCR sequencing, CD4+ T cells and CD8+ T cells were sorted from peripheral blood as separate populations.

For sequencing of the TCRbeta CDR3 region, genomic DNA was extracted from the sorted cells. The immunoSEQ Assay was used for sequencing of TCRbeta CDR3 regions. The table comes from immuneACCESS by way of TCRdb, which keeps in-frame sequences with V and J called. Part of the clones is missing from these tables; in studies checked, under half for an unresolved V gene and the rest for unknown reasons. In this sample the table shows 90,000 or so clones, about 93% of which occur a single time. Roughly 1.1% of the sample belongs to the ten largest clones. These data belong to a study of OX40 agonist ivuxolimab in advanced cancers. For the wider study: Ivuxolimab, which targeted the costimulatory receptor OX40 (CD134), was an agonistic, fully human IgG2 monoclonal antibody. In the dose-escalation cohort, approximately 80% of patients were male, and the mean age was approximately 60 years with a range of roughly 23 to 79. Of the roughly 52 dose-escalation patients, hepatocellular carcinoma was present in around 19, melanoma in approximately 15, renal cell carcinoma in 9 and head and neck cancer in 9. Peripheral TCRbeta sequencing was intended to test whether TCR sequence diversity was altered and clonal T-cell expansion was caused by ivuxolimab. Partial responses occurred in three dose-escalation patients: two with cutaneous melanoma and one with hepatocellular carcinoma. The monotherapy dose-escalation portion (N ≈ 50 patients) of the phase I ivuxolimab trial is reported in the paper. Intravenous ivuxolimab was administered to patients every 2 weeks at six dose levels: 0.01, 0.1, 0.3, 1.5, 3 and 10 mg/kg. Patients were allowed to have had prior anti-PD-1, anti-PD-L1 or anti-CTLA-4 therapy, and more than 35% of the dose-escalation patients had been treated with checkpoint inhibitors.

Results and caveats for the whole study, not just this receptor: The antigen specificity of the peripheral T cells that underwent clonal expansion was not determined. On average, CD8+ T cells showed more expanded clones than CD4+ T cells after ivuxolimab. In the 0.1-3.0 mg/kg groups, partial responders had among the lowest normalized peripheral clonal expansion, particularly in CD8+ T cells. Clonal expansion of both CD4+ and CD8+ blood T cells was observed from baseline to week 6 at doses 0.1 to 3.0 mg/kg. Low levels of normalized T-cell clonal expansion were also seen in some patients who did not respond.

This chain joins TRBV4-2 to TRBJ2-6; the D gene is unclear. The receptor was isolated from an adult with an advanced solid tumor such as melanoma, head and neck, liver or kidney cancer. Material: CD4+ or CD8+ T cells sorted from blood, obtained in a trial of the OX40 agonist ivuxolimab. The CDR3 protein is CASSQLSISGANVLTF. The sequenced DNA is TGTGCCAGCAGCCAATTATCCATCTCTGGGGCCAACGTCCTGACTTTC.